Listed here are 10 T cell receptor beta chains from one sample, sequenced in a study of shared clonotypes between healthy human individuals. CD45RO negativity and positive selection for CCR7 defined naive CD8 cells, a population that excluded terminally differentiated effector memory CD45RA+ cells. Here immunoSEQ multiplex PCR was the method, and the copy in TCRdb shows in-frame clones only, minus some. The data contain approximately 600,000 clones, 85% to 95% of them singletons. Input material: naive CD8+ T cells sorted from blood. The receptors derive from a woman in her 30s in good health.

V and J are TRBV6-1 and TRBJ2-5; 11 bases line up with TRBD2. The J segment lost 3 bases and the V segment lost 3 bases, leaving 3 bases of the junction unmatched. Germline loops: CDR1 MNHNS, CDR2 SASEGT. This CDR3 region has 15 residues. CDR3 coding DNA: TGTGCCAGCAGTGATCCGGGACTAGCGGAAGAGACCCAGTACTTC. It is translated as CASSDPGLAEETQYF.

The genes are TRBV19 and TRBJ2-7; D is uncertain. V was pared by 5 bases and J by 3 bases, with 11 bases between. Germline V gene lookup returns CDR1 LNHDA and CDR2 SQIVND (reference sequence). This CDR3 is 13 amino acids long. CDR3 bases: TGTGCCAGTAGTGCCAGGACGGGCTACGAGCAGTACTTC. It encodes CASSARTGYEQYF. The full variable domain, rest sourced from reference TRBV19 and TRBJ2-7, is DGGITQSPKYLFRKEGQNVTLSCEQNLNHDAMYWYRQDPGQGLRLIYYSQIVNDFQKGDIAEGYSVSREKKESFPLTVTSAQKNPTAFYLCASSARTGYEQYFGPGTRLTVT.

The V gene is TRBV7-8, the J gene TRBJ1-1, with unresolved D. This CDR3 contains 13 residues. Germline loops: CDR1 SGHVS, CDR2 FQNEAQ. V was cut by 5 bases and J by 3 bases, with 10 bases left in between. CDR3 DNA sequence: TGTGCCAGCAGCCCGGACGTTTACACTGAAGCTTTCTTT. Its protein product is CASSPDVYTEAFF.

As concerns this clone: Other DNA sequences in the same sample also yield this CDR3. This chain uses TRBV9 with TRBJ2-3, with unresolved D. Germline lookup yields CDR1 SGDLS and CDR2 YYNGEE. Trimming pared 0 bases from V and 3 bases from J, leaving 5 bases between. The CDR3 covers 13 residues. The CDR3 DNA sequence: TGTGCCAGCAGCGTAGTCTCGACAGATACGCAGTATTTT. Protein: CASSVVSTDTQYF. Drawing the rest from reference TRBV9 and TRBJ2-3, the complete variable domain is DSGVTQTPKHLITATGQRVTLRCSPRSGDLSVYWYQQSLDQGLQFLIQYYNGEERAKGNILERFSAQQFPDLHSELNLSSLELGDSALYFCASSVVSTDTQYFGPGTRLTVL.

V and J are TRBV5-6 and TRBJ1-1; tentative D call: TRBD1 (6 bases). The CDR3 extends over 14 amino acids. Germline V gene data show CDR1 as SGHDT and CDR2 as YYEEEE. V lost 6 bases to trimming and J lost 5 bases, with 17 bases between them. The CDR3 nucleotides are TGTGCCAGCACCAACGGCCGGGGGCTGACTGAAGCTTTCTTT. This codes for CASTNGRGLTEAFF.

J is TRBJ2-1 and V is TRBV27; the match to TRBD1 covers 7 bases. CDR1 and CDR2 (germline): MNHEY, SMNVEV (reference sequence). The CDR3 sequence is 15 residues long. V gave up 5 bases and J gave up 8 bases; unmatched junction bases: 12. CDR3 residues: CASSLPGTASDEQFF. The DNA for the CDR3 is TGTGCCAGCAGTCTACCCGGGACAGCCTCGGATGAGCAGTTCTTC.

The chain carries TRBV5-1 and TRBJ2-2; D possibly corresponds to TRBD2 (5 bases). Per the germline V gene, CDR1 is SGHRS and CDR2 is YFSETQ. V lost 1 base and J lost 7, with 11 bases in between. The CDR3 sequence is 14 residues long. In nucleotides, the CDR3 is TGCGCCAGCAGCTTGCCCGCGGGTAACGGGGAGCTGTTTTTT. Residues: CASSLPAGNGELFF.

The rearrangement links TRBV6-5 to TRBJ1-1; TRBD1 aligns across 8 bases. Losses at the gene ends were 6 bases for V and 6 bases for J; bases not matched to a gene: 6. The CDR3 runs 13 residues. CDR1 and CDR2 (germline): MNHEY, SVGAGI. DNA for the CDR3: TGTGCCAGCAGGGTACAGGGGGTGGCTGAAGCTTTCTTT. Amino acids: CASRVQGVAEAFF.

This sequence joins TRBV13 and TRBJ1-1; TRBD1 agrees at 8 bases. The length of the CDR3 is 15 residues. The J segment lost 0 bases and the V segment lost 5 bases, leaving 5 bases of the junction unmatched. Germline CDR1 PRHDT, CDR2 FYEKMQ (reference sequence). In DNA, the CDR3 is TGTGCCAGCAGCCTCTGGACAGGGATGAACACTGAAGCTTTCTTT. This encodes CASSLWTGMNTEAFF.

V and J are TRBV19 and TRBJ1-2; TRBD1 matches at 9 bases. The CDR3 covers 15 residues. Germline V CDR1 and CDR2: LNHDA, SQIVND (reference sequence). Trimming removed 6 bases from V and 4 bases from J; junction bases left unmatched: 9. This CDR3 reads CASSPGTGYFYGYTF. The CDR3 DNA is TGTGCCAGTAGCCCCGGGACAGGGTATTTCTATGGCTACACCTTC.